This T cell receptor beta chain was identified during a study of T cells in Graves' hyperthyroidism and ophthalmopathy. Looking at the study overall: Before treatment of any kind, peripheral blood was taken at initial diagnosis.

RNA transcripts gave rise to amplified TCR beta CDR3 regions. Using the HTBI primer set, a first-round RT-PCR was run on the TCR CDR3. TCRdb re-analysed the multiplex PCR reads in MiXCR, keeping a single row per CDR3 protein. The table has hundreds of thousands of distinct CDR3 sequences, 11% to 15% seen once. The study defined stable Graves' hyperthyroidism as no ophthalmopathy progression within 18 months. Diagnoses rested on clinical symptoms, serum thyroxine and TRAb, thyroid ultrasound and orbital computed tomography. V dropped 5 bases and J dropped 13; count of bases not matched to a gene: 9. The CDR3 consists of 15 residues. The germline CDR1 and CDR2 sequences are SGHTA and FQGTGA. This clonotype was detected many times.

The TCR originated in a woman in her late teens or twenties with Graves' hyperthyroidism. The V call is TRBV7-3, the J call TRBJ2-1; 15 positions agree with TRBD2. The material sequenced was blood. Here the CDR3 DNA reads TGTGCCAGCAGCCCGGGACTAGCGGGAGGATGGGGACAGTTCTTC. Residues: CASSPGLAGGWGQFF.